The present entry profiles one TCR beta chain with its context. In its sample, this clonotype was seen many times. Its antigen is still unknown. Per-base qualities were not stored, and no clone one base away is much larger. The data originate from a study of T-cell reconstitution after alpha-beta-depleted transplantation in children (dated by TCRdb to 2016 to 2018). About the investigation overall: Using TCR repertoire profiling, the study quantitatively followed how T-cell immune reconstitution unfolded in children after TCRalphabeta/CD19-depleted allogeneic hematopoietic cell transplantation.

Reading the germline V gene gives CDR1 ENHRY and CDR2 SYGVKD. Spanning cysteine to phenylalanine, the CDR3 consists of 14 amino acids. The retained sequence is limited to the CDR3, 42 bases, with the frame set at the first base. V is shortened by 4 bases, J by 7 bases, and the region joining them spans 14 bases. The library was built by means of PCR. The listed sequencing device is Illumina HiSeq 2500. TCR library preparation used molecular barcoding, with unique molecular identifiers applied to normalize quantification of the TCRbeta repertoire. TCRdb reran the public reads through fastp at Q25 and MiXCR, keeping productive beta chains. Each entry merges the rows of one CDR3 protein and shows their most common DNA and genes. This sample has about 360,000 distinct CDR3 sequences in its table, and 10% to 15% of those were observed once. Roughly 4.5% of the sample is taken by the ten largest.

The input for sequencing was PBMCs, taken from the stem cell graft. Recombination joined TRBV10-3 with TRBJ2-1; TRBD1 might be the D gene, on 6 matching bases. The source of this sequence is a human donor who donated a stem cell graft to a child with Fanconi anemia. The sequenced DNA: TGTGCCATCAGTGCCCCAGGACAGAGAAATGAGCAGTTCTTC. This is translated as CAISAPGQRNEQFF.